Listed below are T cell receptor beta chains from one sample, sequenced in a study of CD8+CD57+ T cells in acquired aplastic anemia. Each CDR3 protein gets one entry after TCRdb re-called the reads with MiXCR. In the table there are 350,000 to 450,000 distinct CDR3 sequences, roughly 68% of which are singletons. Specimen: sorted CD4+, CD8+, or CD8+CD57+ T cells (not recorded which) from PBMCs. These TCRs come from a human donor in good health, serving as a control. Both conserved end residues are part of each CDR3. D genes are given only for firm matches. Some rows mark clone size as missing; the rest say once, few, many or name a class of expanded clone.

v_call: TRBV7-6; cdr3_length: 14; j_call: TRBJ1-4; clone_size: -; d_call: -; cdr3_aa: CASSVREQEEKLFF; cdr3_nt: TGTGCCAGCAGCGTAAGAGAGCAAGAGGAAAAGTTGTTCTTT
v_call: TRBV29-1; cdr3_length: 11; j_call: TRBJ1-2; clone_size: -; d_call: -; cdr3_aa: CSVVDSYGYTF; cdr3_nt: TGCAGCGTCGTGGACAGCTATGGCTACACCTTC
v_call: TRBV9; cdr3_length: 13; j_call: TRBJ1-5; clone_size: -; d_call: -; cdr3_aa: CASSNRVRHGDYF; cdr3_nt: TGTGCCAGCAGTAACCGCGTACGTCACGGAGACTATTTT
v_call: TRBV20-1; cdr3_length: 12; j_call: TRBJ1-6; clone_size: -; d_call: -; cdr3_aa: CSARATAYNVHF; cdr3_nt: TGCAGTGCTAGAGCTACGGCCTACAATGTCCACTTT
v_call: TRBV15; cdr3_length: 14; j_call: TRBJ1-6; clone_size: -; d_call: TRBD1; cdr3_aa: CASSGAGGYATLHF; cdr3_nt: TGTGCCAGCTCGGGGGCAGGGGGCTATGCTACCCTCCACTTT
v_call: TRBV5-6; cdr3_length: 13; j_call: TRBJ1-3; clone_size: -; d_call: -; cdr3_aa: CASSLARRNTIYF; cdr3_nt: TGTGCCAGCAGCTTGGCGAGAAGAAACACCATATATTTT
v_call: TRBV20-1; cdr3_length: 12; j_call: TRBJ2-1; clone_size: -; d_call: TRBD2; cdr3_aa: CSAAGLAAEQFF; cdr3_nt: TGCAGTGCTGCCGGACTAGCTGCGGAGCAGTTCTTC
v_call: TRBV30; cdr3_length: 15; j_call: TRBJ1-1; clone_size: -; d_call: -; cdr3_aa: CAWSGNRYSGTEAFF; cdr3_nt: TGTGCCTGGAGTGGTAACCGATACAGCGGGACTGAAGCTTTCTTT
v_call: TRBV7-9; cdr3_length: 14; j_call: TRBJ1-5; clone_size: -; d_call: TRBD1; cdr3_aa: CASATGVSTQAQHF; cdr3_nt: TGCGCCAGCGCGACAGGGGTGAGCACCCAGGCGCAGCATTTT
v_call: TRBV9; cdr3_length: 13; j_call: TRBJ1-2; clone_size: -; d_call: -; cdr3_aa: CASSDGHSYGYTF; cdr3_nt: TGTGCCAGCAGCGACGGACACAGCTATGGCTACACCTTC
v_call: TRBV5-4; cdr3_length: 14; j_call: TRBJ2-2; clone_size: -; d_call: TRBD2; cdr3_aa: CASSQGGRHGELFF; cdr3_nt: TGTGCCAGCAGCCAGGGAGGGAGGCACGGGGAGCTGTTTTTT
v_call: TRBV10-2; cdr3_length: 11; j_call: TRBJ2-3; clone_size: -; d_call: -; cdr3_aa: CASRDLDTQYF; cdr3_nt: TGCGCCAGCAGGGACTTGGATACGCAGTATTTT
v_call: TRBV4-1; cdr3_length: 12; j_call: TRBJ1-2; clone_size: -; d_call: TRBD1; cdr3_aa: CSSRQGNYGYTF; cdr3_nt: TGCAGCAGTAGACAGGGAAACTATGGCTACACCTTC
v_call: TRBV7-2; cdr3_length: 18; j_call: TRBJ1-5; clone_size: -; d_call: -; cdr3_aa: CASSLVRGGGPRDQPQHF; cdr3_nt: TGTGCCAGCAGCTTAGTACGGGGCGGGGGGCCTCGGGATCAGCCCCAGCATTTT
v_call: TRBV5-1; cdr3_length: 13; j_call: TRBJ2-7; clone_size: -; d_call: -; cdr3_aa: CASGLAGPYEQYF; cdr3_nt: TGCGCCAGCGGCTTGGCAGGGCCCTACGAGCAGTACTTC
v_call: TRBV2; cdr3_length: 17; j_call: TRBJ2-2; clone_size: -; d_call: -; cdr3_aa: CASRKPPGAGGTGELFF; cdr3_nt: TGTGCCAGCAGGAAGCCCCCGGGGGCCGGTGGCACCGGGGAGCTGTTTTTT
v_call: TRBV7-3; cdr3_length: 13; j_call: TRBJ1-1; clone_size: -; d_call: -; cdr3_aa: CASSPDSVMRAFF; cdr3_nt: TGTGCCAGCAGCCCAGATTCGGTTATGAGGGCTTTCTTT
v_call: TRBV2; cdr3_length: 15; j_call: TRBJ2-2; clone_size: -; d_call: TRBD1; cdr3_aa: CASIPRQGGTGELFF; cdr3_nt: TGTGCCAGCATCCCGCGACAGGGCGGCACCGGGGAGCTGTTTTTT
v_call: TRBV19; cdr3_length: 16; j_call: TRBJ2-5; clone_size: -; d_call: TRBD1; cdr3_aa: CASSPIEAGGSRAQYF; cdr3_nt: TGTGCCAGTAGCCCTATCGAGGCAGGGGGATCCAGGGCCCAGTACTTC
v_call: TRBV29-1; cdr3_length: 11; j_call: TRBJ2-7; clone_size: few; d_call: TRBD1; cdr3_aa: CSGGQGEEQYF; cdr3_nt: TGCAGCGGGGGACAGGGTGAAGAGCAGTACTTC
v_call: TRBV24-1; cdr3_length: 16; j_call: TRBJ1-5; clone_size: -; d_call: -; cdr3_aa: CATRLAGGPDNNKQHF; cdr3_nt: TGTGCCACCAGACTAGCGGGGGGGCCGGATAACAATAAGCAGCACTTC
v_call: TRBV5-1; cdr3_length: 15; j_call: TRBJ2-2; clone_size: many; d_call: TRBD1; cdr3_aa: CASTHGQGTTGELFF; cdr3_nt: TGCGCCAGCACCCACGGACAGGGGACCACCGGGGAGCTGTTTTTT
v_call: TRBV25-1; cdr3_length: 14; j_call: TRBJ1-2; clone_size: -; d_call: TRBD1; cdr3_aa: CASSVNTGGDGYTF; cdr3_nt: TGTGCCAGCAGTGTAAATACAGGGGGCGATGGCTACACCTTC
v_call: TRBV7-2; cdr3_length: 13; j_call: TRBJ2-1; clone_size: -; d_call: -; cdr3_aa: CASSPEGVGEQLF; cdr3_nt: TGTGCCAGCAGCCCAGAGGGAGTCGGTGAGCAGTTGTTC
v_call: TRBV7-9; cdr3_length: 15; j_call: TRBJ1-6; clone_size: -; d_call: -; cdr3_aa: CASSQGTSQETPYHF; cdr3_nt: TGTGCCAGCAGCCAAGGGACATCCCAAGAGACCCCGTACCACTTT
v_call: TRBV5-1; cdr3_length: 13; j_call: TRBJ1-1; clone_size: -; d_call: -; cdr3_aa: CASSLWQLRSAFF; cdr3_nt: TGTGCCAGCAGCTTGTGGCAGCTCCGCTCAGCTTTCTTT
v_call: TRBV25-1; cdr3_length: 13; j_call: TRBJ1-1; clone_size: few; d_call: TRBD1; cdr3_aa: CASKGQPNTEAFF; cdr3_nt: TGTGCCAGCAAGGGACAGCCGAACACTGAAGCTTTCTTT
v_call: TRBV29-1; cdr3_length: 12; j_call: TRBJ2-1; clone_size: few; d_call: -; cdr3_aa: CSGWRSNNEQFF; cdr3_nt: TGCAGCGGTTGGCGGAGCAACAATGAGCAGTTCTTC
v_call: TRBV2; cdr3_length: 14; j_call: TRBJ1-4; clone_size: -; d_call: TRBD1; cdr3_aa: CASRLDRGREKLFF; cdr3_nt: TGTGCCAGCAGATTGGACAGGGGGCGAGAAAAACTGTTTTTT
v_call: TRBV7-9; cdr3_length: 16; j_call: TRBJ2-7; clone_size: -; d_call: -; cdr3_aa: CASSGDRDRDWGEQYF; cdr3_nt: TGCGCCAGCAGCGGGGACAGAGACCGGGATTGGGGGGAGCAGTACTTC